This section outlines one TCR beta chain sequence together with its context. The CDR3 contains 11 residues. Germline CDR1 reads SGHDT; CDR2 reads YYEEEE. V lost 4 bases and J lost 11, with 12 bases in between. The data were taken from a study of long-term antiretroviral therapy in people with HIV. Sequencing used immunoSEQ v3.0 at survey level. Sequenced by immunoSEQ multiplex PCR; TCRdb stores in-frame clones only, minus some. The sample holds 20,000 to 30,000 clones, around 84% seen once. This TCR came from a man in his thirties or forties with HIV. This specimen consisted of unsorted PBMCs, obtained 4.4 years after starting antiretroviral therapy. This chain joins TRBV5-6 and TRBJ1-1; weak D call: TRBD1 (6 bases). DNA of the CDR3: TGTGCCAGCAGCCGGGGGCTAGGGGCTTTCTTT. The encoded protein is CASSRGLGAFF.